These 9 T cell receptor beta chains came from one sample sequenced in a study of cytomegalovirus exposure and HLA in healthy donors. Amplification used 60 Vbeta primers and 13 Jbeta primers. Here immunoSEQ multiplex PCR was the method, and the copy in TCRdb shows in-frame clones only, minus some. The sample comprises 100,000 or so clones, about 74% of which are singletons, and approximately 4.3% rests with the top ten. The sample taken for sequencing was PBMCs. The receptors stem from a woman younger than 30 in good health and CMV-seropositive.

This chain links TRBV7-9 with TRBJ1-2; 10 positions agree with TRBD1. The V gene end was trimmed by 5 bases and the J gene end by 4 bases; junction bases not matched to a gene: 13. Looked up from germline, CDR1 is SEHNR and CDR2 is FQNEAQ (reference sequence). The CDR3 sequence is 17 residues long. Here the CDR3 reads CASSLSSDRGGIYGYTF. The CDR3 bases are TGTGCCAGCAGCCTGAGCTCGGACAGGGGGGGTATCTATGGCTACACCTTC.

V usage is TRBV6-1 and J usage is TRBJ2-7; TRBD2 matches at 12 bases. Trimming removed 7 bases from V and 3 bases from J; junction bases left unmatched: 7. Looked up from germline, CDR1 is MNHNS and CDR2 is SASEGT. The length of the CDR3 is 15 residues. The CDR3 is CASKRLAGDNYEQYF. CDR3 bases: TGTGCCAGCAAAAGACTAGCGGGAGATAACTACGAGCAGTACTTC.

The chain employs TRBV6-5 and TRBJ2-5; tentatively, D is TRBD2 (6 bases). V lost 5 bases to trimming and J lost 7 bases, with 14 bases between them. This CDR3 has 13 amino acids. CDR1 is MNHEY and CDR2 is SVGAGI in the germline V gene. Written as DNA, the CDR3 is TGTGCCAGCAGTCCTTTGGCAGCGGGGACCCAGTACTTC. Encoded protein: CASSPLAAGTQYF.

This sequence joins TRBV7-8 and TRBJ2-7, with 8 bases aligning to TRBD2. Germline assignment: CDR1 SGHVS and CDR2 FQNEAQ. V lost 5 bases, J lost 3 bases, and 3 bases stayed unmatched. This CDR3 has 13 residues. CDR3: CASSKGTSYEQYF. As DNA, the CDR3 is TGTGCCAGCAGCAAAGGGACTAGCTACGAGCAGTACTTC. The variable domain in full, with the rest retrieved from reference TRBV7-8 and TRBJ2-7, is GAGVSQSPRYKVAKRGQDVALRCDPISGHVSLFWYQQALGQGPEFLTYFQNEAQLDKSGLPSDRFFAERPEGSVSTLKIQRTQQEDSAVYLCASSKGTSYEQYFGPGTRLTVT.

V is TRBV5-1 and J is TRBJ2-3; 8 positions match TRBD2. With V trimmed by 1 base and J by 3 bases, 10 bases remained unmatched. The CDR3 length is 17 residues. From germline, CDR1 is SGHRS and CDR2 YFSETQ. CDR3 sequence reads: CASSLSPAGGGTDTQYF. The DNA for the CDR3 is TGCGCCAGCAGCTTGAGTCCCGCGGGAGGAGGTACAGATACGCAGTATTTT. The full variable domain, rest sourced from reference TRBV5-1 and TRBJ2-3, is KAGVTQTPRYLIKTRGQQVTLSCSPISGHRSVSWYQQTPGQGLQFLFEYFSETQRNKGNFPGRFSGRQFSNSRSEMNVSTLELGDSALYLCASSLSPAGGGTDTQYFGPGTRLTVL.

DNA for the CDR3: TGCAGCGTTGCCGGGACAGGGACCTCCTACGAGCAGTACTTC. Its protein product is CSVAGTGTSYEQYF. The chain carries TRBV29-1 and TRBJ2-7; 9 bases map to TRBD1. Germline V gene lookup returns CDR1 SQVTM and CDR2 ANQGSEA. The V gene end was trimmed by 4 bases and the J gene end by 0 bases; junction bases not matched to a gene: 4. The CDR3 runs 14 residues.

This sequence joins TRBV11-2 and TRBJ1-1; tentatively, D is TRBD1 (5 bases). The CDR3 totals 15 residues. Per the germline V gene, CDR1 is SGHAT and CDR2 is FQNNGV. Trimming shortened V by 0 bases and J by 6 bases, and 14 bases separated the two germline ends. CDR3 sequence (DNA): TGTGCCAGCAGCTTAGATAGGGGTGATTGGGCTGAAGCTTTCTTT. Protein product: CASSLDRGDWAEAFF.

This chain uses TRBV28 with TRBJ1-4; D is undetermined. The germline V gene encodes CDR1 MDHEN and CDR2 SYDVKM. The CDR3 totals 13 residues. The V end was cut by 10 bases, the J end by 2 bases, with 11 bases between. The CDR3 is CATQRGTNEKLFF. The CDR3 nucleotides read TGTGCCACCCAGCGTGGCACTAATGAAAAACTGTTTTTT.

This chain joins TRBV2 and TRBJ2-1; 7 nucleotides agree with TRBD2. The CDR3 totals 14 residues. Trimming cost V 4 bases and J 4 bases; bases outside gene matches: 4. The germline gives CDR1 SNHLY, CDR2 FYNNEI. The chain's CDR3 is CASSVLAAYNEQFF. DNA for the CDR3: TGTGCCAGCAGTGTCCTAGCGGCTTACAATGAGCAGTTCTTC.